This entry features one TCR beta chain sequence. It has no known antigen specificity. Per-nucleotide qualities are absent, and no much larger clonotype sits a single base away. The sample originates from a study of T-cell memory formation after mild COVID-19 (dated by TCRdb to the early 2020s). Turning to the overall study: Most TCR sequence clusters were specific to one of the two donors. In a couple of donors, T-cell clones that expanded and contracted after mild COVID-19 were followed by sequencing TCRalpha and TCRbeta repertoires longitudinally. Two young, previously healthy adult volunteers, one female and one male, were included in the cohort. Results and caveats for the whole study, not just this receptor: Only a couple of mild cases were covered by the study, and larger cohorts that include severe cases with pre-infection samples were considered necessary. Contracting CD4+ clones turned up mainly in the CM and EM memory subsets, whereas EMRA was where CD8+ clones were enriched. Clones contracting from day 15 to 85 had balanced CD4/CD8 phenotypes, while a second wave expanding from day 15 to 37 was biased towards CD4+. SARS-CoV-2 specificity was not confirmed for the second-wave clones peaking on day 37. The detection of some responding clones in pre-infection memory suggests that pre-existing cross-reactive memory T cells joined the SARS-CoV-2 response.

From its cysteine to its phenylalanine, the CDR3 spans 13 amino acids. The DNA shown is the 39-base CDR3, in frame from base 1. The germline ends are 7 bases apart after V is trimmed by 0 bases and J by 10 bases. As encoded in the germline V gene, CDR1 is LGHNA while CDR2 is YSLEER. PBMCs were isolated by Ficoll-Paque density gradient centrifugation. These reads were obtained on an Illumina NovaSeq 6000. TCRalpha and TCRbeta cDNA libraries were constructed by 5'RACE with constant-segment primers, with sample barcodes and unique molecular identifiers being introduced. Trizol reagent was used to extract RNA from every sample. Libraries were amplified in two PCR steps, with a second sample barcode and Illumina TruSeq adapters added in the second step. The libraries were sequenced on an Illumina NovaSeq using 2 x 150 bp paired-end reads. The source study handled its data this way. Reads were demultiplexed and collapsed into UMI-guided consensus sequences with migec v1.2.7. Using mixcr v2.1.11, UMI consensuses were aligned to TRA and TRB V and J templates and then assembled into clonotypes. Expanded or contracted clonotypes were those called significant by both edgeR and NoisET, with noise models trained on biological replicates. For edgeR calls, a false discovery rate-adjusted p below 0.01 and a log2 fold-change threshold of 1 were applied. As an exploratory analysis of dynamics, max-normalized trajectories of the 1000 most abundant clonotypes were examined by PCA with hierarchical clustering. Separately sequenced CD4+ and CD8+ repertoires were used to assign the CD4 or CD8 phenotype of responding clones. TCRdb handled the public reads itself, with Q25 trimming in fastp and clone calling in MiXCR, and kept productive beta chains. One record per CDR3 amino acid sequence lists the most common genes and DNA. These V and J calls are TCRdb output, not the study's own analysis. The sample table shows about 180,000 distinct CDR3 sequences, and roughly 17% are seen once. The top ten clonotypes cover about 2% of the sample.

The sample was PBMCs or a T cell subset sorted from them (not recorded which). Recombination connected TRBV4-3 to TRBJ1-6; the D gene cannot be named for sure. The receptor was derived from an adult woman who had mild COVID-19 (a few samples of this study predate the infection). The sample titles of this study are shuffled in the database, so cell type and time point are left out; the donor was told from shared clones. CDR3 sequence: CASSQELGSPLHF. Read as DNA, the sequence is TGCGCCAGCAGCCAAGAATTGGGGTCACCCCTCCACTTT.